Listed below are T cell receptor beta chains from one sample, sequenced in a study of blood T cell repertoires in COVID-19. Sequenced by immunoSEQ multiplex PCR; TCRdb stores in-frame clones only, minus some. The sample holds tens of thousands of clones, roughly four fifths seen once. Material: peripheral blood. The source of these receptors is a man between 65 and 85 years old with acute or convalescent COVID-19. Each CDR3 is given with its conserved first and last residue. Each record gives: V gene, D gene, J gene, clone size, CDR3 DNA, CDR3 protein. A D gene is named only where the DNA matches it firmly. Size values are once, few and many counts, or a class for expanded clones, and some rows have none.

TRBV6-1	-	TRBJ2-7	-	TGTGCCAGCAGTGAATATGCAGGGGTCTACGAGCAGTACTTC	CASSEYAGVYEQYF
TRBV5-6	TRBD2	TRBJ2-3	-	TGTGCCAGCAGCTCTACTAGCGGGAGGGCCGGCACAGATACGCAGTATTTT	CASSSTSGRAGTDTQYF
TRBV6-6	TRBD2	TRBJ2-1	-	TGTGCCAGCAGTCCCGGTTTGGCTAGCGGACTCTACAATGAGCAGTTCTTC	CASSPGLASGLYNEQFF
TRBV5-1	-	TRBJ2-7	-	TGCGCCAGTGGTAATGTTGGGAGTAGATACGAGCAGTACTTC	CASGNVGSRYEQYF
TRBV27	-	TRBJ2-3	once	TGTGCCTGTTCCCCGGGTCGACAGACAGATACGCAGTATTTT	CACSPGRQTDTQYF
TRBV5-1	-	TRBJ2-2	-	TGCGCCAGCTCTTATTCTCTAGCGACCGGGGAGCTGTTTTTT	CASSYSLATGELFF
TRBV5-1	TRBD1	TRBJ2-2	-	TGCGCCAGCAGCTTGGCGGAGGGACAGGGTTTCGGCGGGGAGCTGTTTTTT	CASSLAEGQGFGGELFF
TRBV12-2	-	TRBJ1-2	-	TGTGCAAGTCGCCCGGGAGCAGGGGGTGGCTACACCTTC	CASRPGAGGGYTF
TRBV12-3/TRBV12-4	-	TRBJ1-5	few	TGTGCCAGCAGTTTACGAGAAAATCAGCCCCAGCATTTT	CASSLRENQPQHF
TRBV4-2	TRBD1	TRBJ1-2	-	TGTGCCAGCAGCCAAGATCAGGGTCAGGGGGTATATGGCTACACCTTC	CASSQDQGQGVYGYTF
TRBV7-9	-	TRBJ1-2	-	TGTGCCAGCAGCTTAATTGGCGCGGCAGTATGCACCTTC	CASSLIGAAVCTF
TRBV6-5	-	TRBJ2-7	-	TGTGCCAGCAGTCATACTCTTTCCTACGAGCAGTACTTC	CASSHTLSYEQYF
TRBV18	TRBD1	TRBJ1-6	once	TGTGCCAGCTCACCTGGACAGGAGGGCTCACCCCTCCACTTT	CASSPGQEGSPLHF
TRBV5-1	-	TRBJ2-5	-	TGCGCCAGCAGCTTGCGCAGGGCCCATCCTCAAGAGACCCAGTACTTC	CASSLRRAHPQETQYF
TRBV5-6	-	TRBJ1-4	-	TGTGCCAGCAGCTTGGTTTCAGCTAATGAAAAACTGTTTTTT	CASSLVSANEKLFF
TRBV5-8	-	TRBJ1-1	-	TGTGCCAGCAGCTATCTGTCTCCTCCCGGTAATACTGAAGCTTTCTTT	CASSYLSPPGNTEAFF
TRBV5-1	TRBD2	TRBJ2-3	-	TGCGCCAGCAGCTCAAGCGGGAGTTTTGATACGCAGTATTTT	CASSSSGSFDTQYF
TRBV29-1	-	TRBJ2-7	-	TGCAGCGTTGAAGAAAACGGCGGGGCCTCCTACGAGCAGTACTTC	CSVEENGGASYEQYF
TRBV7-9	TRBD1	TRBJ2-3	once	TGTGCCAGCAGCCAGGACAGGGGGCGTTCAACAGATACGCAGTATTTT	CASSQDRGRSTDTQYF
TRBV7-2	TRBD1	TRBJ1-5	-	TGTGCCAGCAGCTTGGACAGGGGGCGCGTGCAGCCCCAGCATTTT	CASSLDRGRVQPQHF
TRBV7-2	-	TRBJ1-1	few	TGTGCCAGCAGCTTAATGGGGGGGACGGGAGCACACACTGAAGCTTTCTTT	CASSLMGGTGAHTEAFF
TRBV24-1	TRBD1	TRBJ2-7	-	TGTGCCACCAGTAGGGGGACAGACTACGAGCAGTACTTC	CATSRGTDYEQYF
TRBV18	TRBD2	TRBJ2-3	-	TGTGCCAGCTCACCAAAGGGACTAGCGACTAGCACAGATACGCAGTATTTT	CASSPKGLATSTDTQYF
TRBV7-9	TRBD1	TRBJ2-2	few	TGTGCCAGCAGTTCTCGGGGGACAGGGGAGATCGGGGAGCTGTTTTTT	CASSSRGTGEIGELFF
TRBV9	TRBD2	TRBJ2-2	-	TGTGCCAGCAGCGTAGGACTAGCGGGAGTCACCGGGGAGCTGTTTTTT	CASSVGLAGVTGELFF
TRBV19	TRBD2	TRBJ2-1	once	TGTGCCAGTAACGGGGGACTAGCCTACAATGAGCAGTTCTTC	CASNGGLAYNEQFF
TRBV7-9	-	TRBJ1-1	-	TGTGCCAGTCGGGGGGTGAACACTGAAGCTTTCTTT	CASRGVNTEAFF
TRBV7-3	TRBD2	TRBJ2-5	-	TGTGCCAGCAGCTCGGGACTAGCGGAGGAGGAGACCCAGTACTTC	CASSSGLAEEETQYF
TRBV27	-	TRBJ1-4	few	TGTGCCAGCAGTTTGGTTTCAGGGGCAACTAATGAAAAACTGTTTTTT	CASSLVSGATNEKLFF
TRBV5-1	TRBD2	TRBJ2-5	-	TGCGCCAGCAGCCCCCCCCAGCGGGGTCAAGAGACCCAGTACTTC	CASSPPQRGQETQYF
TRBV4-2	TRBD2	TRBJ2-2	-	TGTGCCAGCAGCCAAGAAACCCTAGCGGGAGGGGGAAAGAGCACCGGGGAGCTGTTTTTT	CASSQETLAGGGKSTGELFF
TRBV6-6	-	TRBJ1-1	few	TGTGCCAGCAGTTACTCGTCAGAAGCTTTCTTT	CASSYSSEAFF